This is a list of T cell receptor beta chains from one sample in a study of T-cell reconstitution after alpha-beta-depleted transplantation in children. In TCRdb, the PCR reads were re-called with MiXCR into one record per CDR3 protein. The sample holds about 90,000 distinct CDR3 sequences, around 15% seen once. The source material was PBMCs, mostly from graft donor cells, sampled 180 days after TCRalphabeta/CD19-depleted stem cell transplant. The receptors originated from a male patient between 2 and 15 years old who had a stem cell transplant for acute lymphoblastic leukemia, so the T cells may come from the graft donor. Each CDR3 is given with its conserved first and last residue. The order of the fields is V gene, clone size, D gene, J gene, CDR3 DNA, CDR3 protein. The D gene is left open where the match is weak. Only some rows state a clone size, as once, few, many or a class for expanded clones.

v_call: TRBV18
clone_size: .
d_call: TRBD2
j_call: TRBJ2-5
cdr3_nt: TGTGCCAGCTCATTGAGGACTAGCGGTACAGAGACCCAGTACTTC
cdr3_aa: CASSLRTSGTETQYF

v_call: TRBV5-6
clone_size: .
d_call: .
j_call: TRBJ2-1
cdr3_nt: TGTGCCAGCAGCTTAAGGGTGAGCTCCTACAATGAGCAGTTCTTC
cdr3_aa: CASSLRVSSYNEQFF

v_call: TRBV6-2/TRBV6-3
clone_size: few
d_call: .
j_call: TRBJ2-3
cdr3_nt: TGTGCCTCCTTAAAGAGGGGGGACACAGATACGCAGTATTTT
cdr3_aa: CASLKRGDTDTQYF

v_call: TRBV12-3/TRBV12-4
clone_size: few
d_call: .
j_call: TRBJ1-3
cdr3_nt: TGTGCCAGCAGGAATCCGACGGGCTCTGGAAACACCACATATTTT
cdr3_aa: CASRNPTGSGNTTYF

v_call: TRBV7-2
clone_size: .
d_call: .
j_call: TRBJ1-3
cdr3_nt: TGTGCCAGCAGCTCCCTCGGGGTAGGAGGAAACACCATATATTTT
cdr3_aa: CASSSLGVGGNTIYF

v_call: TRBV20-1
clone_size: .
d_call: .
j_call: TRBJ2-3
cdr3_nt: TGCAGTGCTAGAGGACATCGGGCTAGCACAGATACGCAGTATTTT
cdr3_aa: CSARGHRASTDTQYF

v_call: TRBV6-1
clone_size: few
d_call: .
j_call: TRBJ2-2
cdr3_nt: TGTGCCAGCAGTAAGCACCGGCCATCGAACACCGGGGAGCTGTTTTTT
cdr3_aa: CASSKHRPSNTGELFF

v_call: TRBV7-9
clone_size: many
d_call: .
j_call: TRBJ1-1
cdr3_nt: TGTGCCAGCAGCTTAGGGGGTACGGTGAACACTGAAGCTTTCTTT
cdr3_aa: CASSLGGTVNTEAFF

v_call: TRBV6-1
clone_size: .
d_call: TRBD2
j_call: TRBJ2-1
cdr3_nt: TGTGCCAGCAGCCCGACTAGCGGGGGGGGAAATGAGCAGTTCTTC
cdr3_aa: CASSPTSGGGNEQFF

v_call: TRBV5-1
clone_size: medium-sized
d_call: .
j_call: TRBJ1-1
cdr3_nt: TGCGCCAGCAGCTTGGATCCAGGGGACGCTTTCTTT
cdr3_aa: CASSLDPGDAFF

v_call: TRBV7-2
clone_size: .
d_call: .
j_call: TRBJ2-5
cdr3_nt: TGTGCCAGCAGCTCTGGGACTTCCTGGGAGACCCAGTACTTC
cdr3_aa: CASSSGTSWETQYF

v_call: TRBV5-1
clone_size: .
d_call: TRBD1
j_call: TRBJ2-7
cdr3_nt: TGCGCCAGCACCCCGGACAGGGGATACTACGAGCAGTACTTC
cdr3_aa: CASTPDRGYYEQYF

v_call: TRBV7-8
clone_size: .
d_call: .
j_call: TRBJ1-5
cdr3_nt: TGTGCCAGCAGCCGCCGGGGAGGGCTCGCTCAGCCCCAGCATTTT
cdr3_aa: CASSRRGGLAQPQHF

v_call: TRBV27
clone_size: .
d_call: .
j_call: TRBJ1-3
cdr3_nt: TGTGCCAGCCATGAGGGAAACACCATATATTTT
cdr3_aa: CASHEGNTIYF

v_call: TRBV3-1
clone_size: many
d_call: .
j_call: TRBJ2-2
cdr3_nt: TGTGCCAGCAGCCCCCATGCTGGGGAGCTGTTTTTT
cdr3_aa: CASSPHAGELFF

v_call: TRBV7-2
clone_size: .
d_call: TRBD1
j_call: TRBJ2-1
cdr3_nt: TGTGCCAGCAGCACCCGGGACAGGGAATGGAATGAGCAGTTCTTC
cdr3_aa: CASSTRDREWNEQFF

v_call: TRBV6-1
clone_size: few
d_call: .
j_call: TRBJ1-5
cdr3_nt: TGTGCCAGCAGCAAACAACAGGGAGATAGCAATCAGCCCCAGCATTTT
cdr3_aa: CASSKQQGDSNQPQHF

v_call: TRBV7-9
clone_size: .
d_call: TRBD2
j_call: TRBJ2-1
cdr3_nt: TGTGCCAGCAGCCCCTTCGAGCGGGGGGCATACAATGAGCAGTTCTTC
cdr3_aa: CASSPFERGAYNEQFF

v_call: TRBV11-2
clone_size: few
d_call: .
j_call: TRBJ2-5
cdr3_nt: TGTGCCAGCAGCTTGGTACTCCAAGAGACCCAGTACTTC
cdr3_aa: CASSLVLQETQYF

v_call: TRBV27
clone_size: once
d_call: TRBD2
j_call: TRBJ2-1
cdr3_nt: TGTGCCAGCAGTTTATCGGGACTAGCGGGGGGGCCGAGATACAATGAGCAGTTCTTC
cdr3_aa: CASSLSGLAGGPRYNEQFF

v_call: TRBV25-1
clone_size: few
d_call: TRBD2
j_call: TRBJ2-3
cdr3_nt: TGTGCCAGCAGTGATAGCGGGGGGCGTACAGATACGCAGTATTTT
cdr3_aa: CASSDSGGRTDTQYF

v_call: TRBV9
clone_size: .
d_call: .
j_call: TRBJ1-6
cdr3_nt: TGTGCCAGCAGCGTCGATCGGAACGGACAGAAGGCCGACTATAATTCACCCCTCCACTTT
cdr3_aa: CASSVDRNGQKADYNSPLHF

v_call: TRBV12-3/TRBV12-4
clone_size: .
d_call: TRBD1
j_call: TRBJ2-7
cdr3_nt: TGTGCCAGCAGTCCACCACGCGGACAGGCGTCCTACGAGCAGTACTTC
cdr3_aa: CASSPPRGQASYEQYF

v_call: TRBV7-9
clone_size: many
d_call: TRBD1
j_call: TRBJ2-7
cdr3_nt: TGTGCCAGCAGCGCAACCGGGACAGGGGTTTACGAGCAGTACTTC
cdr3_aa: CASSATGTGVYEQYF

v_call: TRBV5-1
clone_size: .
d_call: TRBD1
j_call: TRBJ2-1
cdr3_nt: TGCGCCAGCAGCTCACGGACAGGGGACTACAATGAGCAGTTCTTC
cdr3_aa: CASSSRTGDYNEQFF

v_call: TRBV7-2
clone_size: many
d_call: .
j_call: TRBJ1-2
cdr3_nt: TGTGCCAGCAGCCCCAAGTGGGGGGCGAGTGACTATGGCTACACCTTC
cdr3_aa: CASSPKWGASDYGYTF

v_call: TRBV2
clone_size: once
d_call: .
j_call: TRBJ1-1
cdr3_nt: TGTGCCAGCAGTGTGTTGGGGAAAGGCACTGAAGCTTTCTTT
cdr3_aa: CASSVLGKGTEAFF

v_call: TRBV12-3/TRBV12-4
clone_size: .
d_call: TRBD2
j_call: TRBJ2-5
cdr3_nt: TGTGCCAGCAGTCCAGAACGACTAGCGGGGGGCACAAGTAGACAAGAGACCCAGTACTTC
cdr3_aa: CASSPERLAGGTSRQETQYF

v_call: TRBV4-2
clone_size: .
d_call: .
j_call: TRBJ1-2
cdr3_nt: TGTGCCAGCAGCCAAGATCTACAGAGGGGATCTACGCCCTACACCTTC
cdr3_aa: CASSQDLQRGSTPYTF

v_call: TRBV6-5
clone_size: .
d_call: TRBD2
j_call: TRBJ2-1
cdr3_nt: TGTGCCAGCAGTTACTCCGGGACTACTAATGAGCAGTTCTTC
cdr3_aa: CASSYSGTTNEQFF

v_call: TRBV11-2
clone_size: many
d_call: TRBD1
j_call: TRBJ2-3
cdr3_nt: TGTGCCAGCAGTTGGGTCTTACTCGGGACAGGGGGCGGAAATACGCAGTATTTT
cdr3_aa: CASSWVLLGTGGGNTQYF